This T cell receptor (beta chain) was recovered during a study of blood T cells in healthy people across ages. The study's findings and limits: Expanded clonotype changes were possibly confounded by unknown donor CMV status. Bulk PBMC profiling left naive and antigen-experienced comparisons inconclusive.

In the case of this clonotype: As yet, its antigen is unknown.

Peripheral blood from each donor was collected in a volume of about 9.9 milliliters. In germline, CDR1 is SGHTA, CDR2 FQGNSA. The CDR3 covers 14 residues. V lost 2 bases and J lost 4, with 11 bases in between. Combining a sample-barcoded 5' primer with a J-beta primer mix, a second PCR ran for 7 to 11 cycles. MiXCR, run by TCRdb on the 5' RACE reads, gives a single entry per CDR3 protein. The sample lists around 940,000 distinct CDR3 sequences, approximately 50% seen once, with about a fifth in the top ten. Specimen: blood. The TCR comes from a woman in her sixties or seventies in good health. The chain couples TRBV7-2 to TRBJ1-1; possibly TRBD1 for D (6 bases). The CDR3 sequence: CASSLLQGVTEAFF. The CDR3 DNA is TGTGCCAGCAGCTTACTACAGGGAGTCACTGAAGCTTTCTTT. Supplemented by reference TRBV7-2 and TRBJ1-1, the full variable domain reads GAGVSQSPSNKVTEKGKDVELRCDPISGHTALYWYRQSLGQGLEFLIYFQGNSAPDKSGLPSDRFSAERTGGSVSTLTIQRTQQEDSAVYLCASSLLQGVTEAFFGQGTRLTVV.